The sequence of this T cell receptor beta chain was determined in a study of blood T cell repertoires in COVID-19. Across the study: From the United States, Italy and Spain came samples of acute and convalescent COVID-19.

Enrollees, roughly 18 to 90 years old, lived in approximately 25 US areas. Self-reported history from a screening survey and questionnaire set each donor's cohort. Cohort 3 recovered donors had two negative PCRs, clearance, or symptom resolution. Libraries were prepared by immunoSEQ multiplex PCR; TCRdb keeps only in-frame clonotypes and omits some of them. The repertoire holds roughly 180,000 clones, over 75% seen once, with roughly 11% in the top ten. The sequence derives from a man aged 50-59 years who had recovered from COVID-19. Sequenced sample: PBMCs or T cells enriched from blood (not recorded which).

The CDR3 here is CASSQNRESEAFF. The CDR3 nucleotides read TGTGCCAGCTCACAGAACAGGGAGAGTGAAGCTTTCTTT. The chain carries TRBV18 and TRBJ1-1, with TRBD1 as a possible D gene (6 bases). This CDR3 is built from 13 residues. Germline V gene data show CDR1 as KGHSH and CDR2 as LQKENI. V was cut by 4 bases and J by 7 bases, with 13 bases left in between. Full variable domain (remainder filled in from reference TRBV18 and TRBJ1-1): NAGVMQNPRHLVRRRGQEARLRCSPMKGHSHVYWYRQLPEEGLKFMVYLQKENIIDESGMPKERFSAEFPKEGPSILRIQQVVRGDSAAYFCASSQNRESEAFFGQGTRLTVV.